The sequence of this T cell receptor beta chain was determined in a study of cytomegalovirus exposure and HLA in healthy donors. CDR1 is SGHTA, CDR2 FQGNSA, per germline. The CDR3 has 15 amino acids. Between the trimmed V and J ends, which lost 6 bases and 4 bases, there was a span of 18 bases. Both 60 Vbeta primers and 13 Jbeta primers went into the PCR. Clones were sequenced by immunoSEQ multiplex PCR, and TCRdb holds only the in-frame ones, with some missing. The listing records fewer than 60,000 clones. The sequenced sample was PBMCs. The clonotype comes from a woman in her 30s in good health and CMV-seropositive. This chain uses TRBV7-2 with TRBJ2-5; the D gene is possibly TRBD2 (6 bases). CDR3 amino acids: CASRKVAAPGETQYF. Written as DNA, the CDR3 is TGTGCCAGCAGGAAAGTAGCGGCCCCAGGAGAGACCCAGTACTTC. The full variable domain, in which reference TRBV7-2 and TRBJ2-5 provide the parts outside the CDR3, is GAGVSQSPSNKVTEKGKDVELRCDPISGHTALYWYRQSLGQGLEFLIYFQGNSAPDKSGLPSDRFSAERTGGSVSTLTIQRTQQEDSAVYLCASRKVAAPGETQYFGPGTRLLVL.